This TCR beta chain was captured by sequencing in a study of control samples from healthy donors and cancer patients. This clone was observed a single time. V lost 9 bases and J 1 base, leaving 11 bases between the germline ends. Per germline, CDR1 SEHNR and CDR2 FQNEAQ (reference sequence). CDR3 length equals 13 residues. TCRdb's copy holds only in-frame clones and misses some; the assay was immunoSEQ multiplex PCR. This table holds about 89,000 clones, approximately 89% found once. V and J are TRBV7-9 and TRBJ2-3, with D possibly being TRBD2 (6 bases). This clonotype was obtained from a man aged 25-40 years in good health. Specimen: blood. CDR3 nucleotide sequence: TGTGCCAGTAGGACGGGGGGCACAGATACGCAGTATTTT. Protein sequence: CASRTGGTDTQYF.